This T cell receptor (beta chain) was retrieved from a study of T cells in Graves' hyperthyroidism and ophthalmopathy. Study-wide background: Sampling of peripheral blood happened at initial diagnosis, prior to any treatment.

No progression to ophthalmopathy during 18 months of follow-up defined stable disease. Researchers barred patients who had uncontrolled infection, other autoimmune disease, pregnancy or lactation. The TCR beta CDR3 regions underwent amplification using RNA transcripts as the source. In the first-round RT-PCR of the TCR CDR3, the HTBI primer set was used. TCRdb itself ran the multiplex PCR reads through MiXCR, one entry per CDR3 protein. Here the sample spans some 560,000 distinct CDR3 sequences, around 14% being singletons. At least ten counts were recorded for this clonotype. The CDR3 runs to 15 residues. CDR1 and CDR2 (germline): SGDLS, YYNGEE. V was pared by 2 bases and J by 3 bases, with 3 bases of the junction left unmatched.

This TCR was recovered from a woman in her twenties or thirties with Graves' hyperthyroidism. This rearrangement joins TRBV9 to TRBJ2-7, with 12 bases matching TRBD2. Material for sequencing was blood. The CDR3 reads CASSVGTSGHYEQYF. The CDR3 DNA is TGTGCCAGCAGCGTGGGGACTAGCGGGCACTACGAGCAGTACTTC.